This T cell receptor beta chain was documented in a study of cytotoxic CD8 clonotypes in ibrutinib-treated CLL. Study conclusions and caveats: On treatment, the uncommon public clonotypes contracted or remained stable. Baseline values of clonality outstripped age-matched healthy donors and followed circulating CD8+ T-cell counts.

The ends were cut back, 7 bases at V and 5 bases at J, with 4 bases in the middle. Germline V CDR1 and CDR2: SEHNR, FQNEAQ (reference sequence). The CDR3 covers 10 residues. Measured with immunoSEQ multiplex PCR; TCRdb has only the in-frame clones, and not every one. This repertoire shows more than 200,000 clones, about three quarters found once; its top ten account for over 15%. About this clone: What it binds is not known.

The chain has TRBV7-9 and TRBJ2-3, with no clear D. The starting material was PBMCs, obtained after 24 months of ibrutinib treatment. The origin of this receptor is a human donor with chronic lymphocytic leukemia. The CDR3 sequence is CASTQDTQYF. CDR3 coding DNA: TGTGCCAGCACCCAAGATACGCAGTATTTT.